The rows below give T cell receptor beta chains drawn from one sample of a study of T cells in Graves' hyperthyroidism and ophthalmopathy. TCRdb reprocessed the multiplex PCR reads via MiXCR and lists one record per CDR3 protein. The sample lists 350,000 or so distinct CDR3 sequences, 18% occurring once. The source material was blood. These receptors were obtained from a woman in her forties with Graves' ophthalmopathy. The CDR3 runs from the conserved cysteine through the conserved F or W. The D gene is left open where the match is weak. Size tells how often a clone was seen (once, few, many) or the class of an expanded clone, and some rows leave it out.

clone size,D gene,J gene,V gene,CDR3 protein,CDR3 DNA
many,TRBD1,TRBJ2-7,TRBV30,CAWMGDRVASYEQYF,TGTGCCTGGATGGGGGACAGGGTAGCCTCCTACGAGCAGTACTTC
many,TRBD2,TRBJ2-4,TRBV20-1,CSAGPSGGKNIQYF,TGCAGTGCCGGCCCGAGCGGGGGCAAAAACATTCAGTACTTC
many,TRBD2,TRBJ2-7,TRBV6-2/TRBV6-3,CASSYSTSGSANHYEQYF,TGTGCCAGCAGTTACTCGACTAGCGGGTCCGCAAATCACTACGAGCAGTACTTC
many,.,TRBJ2-7,TRBV12-3/TRBV12-4,CASSLTGTEHEQYF,TGTGCCAGCAGTTTAACAGGGACGGAGCACGAGCAGTACTTC
many,.,TRBJ2-4,TRBV5-1,CASSWTDTTSKNIQYF,TGCGCCAGCAGCTGGACCGATACCACCTCCAAAAACATTCAGTACTTC
many,TRBD1,TRBJ1-5,TRBV29-1,CSADRDGNQPQHF,TGCAGCGCGGACAGGGACGGCAATCAGCCCCAGCATTTT
many,.,TRBJ2-7,TRBV7-8,CASSLGVPGSSYEQYF,TGTGCCAGCAGCTTAGGTGTTCCAGGGAGCTCCTACGAGCAGTACTTC
many,TRBD1,TRBJ1-3,TRBV28,CASRTGGAGNTIYF,TGTGCCAGCAGGACAGGGGGGGCTGGAAACACCATATATTTT
many,.,TRBJ1-2,TRBV7-2,CASSYGGLGYTF,TGTGCCAGCAGCTACGGGGGATTGGGCTACACCTTC
many,.,TRBJ2-7,TRBV6-5,CATSWAFSYEQYF,TGTGCCACCAGTTGGGCTTTCTCCTACGAGCAGTACTTC
many,.,TRBJ1-1,TRBV29-1,CSVEDPRLAFF,TGCAGCGTTGAAGACCCCCGACTAGCTTTCTTT
many,.,TRBJ2-7,TRBV20-1,CSAWRDYEQYF,TGCAGTGCTTGGCGGGACTACGAGCAGTACTTC
many,.,TRBJ2-4,TRBV28,CARDRGNGLAKNIQYF,TGTGCCAGAGACAGGGGCAACGGACTAGCGAAAAACATTCAGTACTTC
many,.,TRBJ1-5,TRBV19,CASSMVGRNQPQHF,TGTGCCAGTAGTATGGTGGGGAGGAATCAGCCCCAGCATTTT
.,.,TRBJ2-5,TRBV6-1,CASTRPISGETQYF,TGTGCCAGCACCAGACCGATCTCGGGAGAGACCCAGTACTTC
many,.,TRBJ2-2,TRBV7-9,CASSLYRVSTGELFF,TGTGCCAGCAGCCTCTACAGGGTGTCCACCGGGGAGCTGTTTTTT
many,TRBD2,TRBJ2-5,TRBV12-3/TRBV12-4,CASSPSGGSNQETQYF,TGTGCCAGCAGCCCTTCCGGGGGGAGTAACCAAGAGACCCAGTACTTC
many,TRBD1,TRBJ2-7,TRBV7-2,CASSTLDRAYEQYF,TGTGCCAGCAGCACATTGGACAGGGCCTACGAGCAGTACTTC
many,TRBD1,TRBJ2-6,TRBV2,CASSVDRIPSGANVLTF,TGTGCCAGCAGTGTGGACAGGATCCCCTCTGGGGCCAACGTCCTGACTTTC
once,.,TRBJ2-7,TRBV6-1,CASSRLLTGSRSYEQYF,TGTGCCAGCAGTCGCCTCTTAACAGGGTCCAGAAGTTACGAGCAGTACTTC
.,.,TRBJ2-7,TRBV2,CASRNSLYEQYF,TGTGCCAGCAGGAACTCCCTTTACGAGCAGTACTTC
many,.,TRBJ2-7,TRBV28,CASSLNRDIVSYEQYF,TGTGCCAGCAGTCTAAACCGGGACATTGTCTCCTACGAGCAGTACTTC
many,.,TRBJ1-5,TRBV27,CAAQDPGSNQPQHF,TGTGCCGCCCAGGACCCCGGGAGCAATCAGCCCCAGCATTTT
many,.,TRBJ1-1,TRBV12-3/TRBV12-4,CASMFSGNTEAFF,TGTGCCAGCATGTTTTCAGGAAACACTGAAGCTTTCTTT
many,TRBD1,TRBJ1-5,TRBV27,CASSPNRGRDQPQHF,TGTGCCAGCAGTCCCAACAGGGGGCGGGATCAGCCCCAGCATTTT
.,.,TRBJ2-5,TRBV7-2,CASSLPVRPQETQYF,TGTGCCAGCAGCTTACCAGTTCGACCCCAAGAGACCCAGTACTTC